This T cell receptor (beta chain) was identified in a study of tumor and adjacent non-tumor tissue in lung cancer. Study at large: On average, productive TCRbeta reads reached roughly 3.9 million per sample. Whole-study findings and limits: Shorter survival was associated with higher TCR diversity in tumors. TCR diversity was significantly greater in tumor than normal lung tissue. Top 100 clones took a larger repertoire share in normal lung.

A modified ARM-PCR protocol with three rounds of nested PCR amplified TCRbeta. TCRdb re-called the multiplex PCR reads with MiXCR, one entry per CDR3 protein. The sample consists of tens of thousands of distinct CDR3 sequences, around four fifths of them appearing once. The CDR3 runs 13 residues. Germline V lookup: CDR1 MDHEN, CDR2 SYDVKM. Comment on this clonotype: Its specificity is not known. The germline gene is not matched at one end of the junction; a read error may be the cause.

No cell sorting was done before RNA was extracted from the tissue. The sequence came from a woman in her fifties or sixties with non-small cell lung cancer. The chain joins TRBV28 to TRBJ2-3; D not certain. Sequencing used lung tumor tissue. CDR3 residues: CAWARLSTDRQYF. In DNA, the CDR3 is TGTGCCTGGGCTCGGCTGAGTACAGATAGGCAGTATTTT.